Presented here are 5 T cell receptor beta chains from one specimen sequenced in a study of technical replicates of blood from several donors. The protocol was immunoSEQ multiplex PCR, while the TCRdb copy is restricted to in-frame clones and leaves out a portion. Altogether some 17,000 clones are present, over 75% being singletons, with the ten largest covering over 9.5%. Material: PBMCs. Receptors originate from a human donor in good health.

The chain employs TRBV5-5 and TRBJ2-5; D unclear. This CDR3 region has 15 residues. Per germline, CDR1 SGHKS and CDR2 YYEKEE (reference sequence). Trimming took off 0 bases at V and 1 base at J, with 10 bases between the two ends. The CDR3 nucleotides read TGTGCCAGCAGCTTGGTCCTCGTTCCCCAAGAGACCCAGTACTTC. Amino acid sequence: CASSLVLVPQETQYF.

V and J are TRBV7-8 and TRBJ2-7; TRBD2 might be the D (5 bases). Trimming removed 3 bases at V and 5 bases at J, with 8 bases between. CDR3 length: 12 amino acids. Germline V gene data show CDR1 as SGHVS and CDR2 as FQNEAQ. The CDR3 loop is CASSLSSNEQYF. The CDR3 coding sequence is TGTGCCAGCAGCTTGTCTAGCAACGAGCAGTACTTC.

The chain carries TRBV5-5 and TRBJ2-1, with TRBD2 matching over 13 bases. The ends lost 1 base at V and 10 bases at J; junction bases unmatched: 11. This CDR3 is 17 amino acids long. Germline lookup yields CDR1 SGHKS and CDR2 YYEKEE (reference sequence). The CDR3 sequence: CASSLHTLLAGGSEQFF. CDR3 in DNA: TGTGCCAGCAGCTTGCATACCTTACTAGCGGGAGGGAGCGAGCAGTTCTTC.

The V call is TRBV19, the J call TRBJ1-1; the D is unclear. The germline gives CDR1 LNHDA, CDR2 SQIVND (reference sequence). With 3 bases removed from V and 8 bases from J, the gap between germline ends came to 13 bases. This CDR3 is 13 amino acids long. Here the CDR3 DNA reads TGTGCCAGTAGTATCCCGCCGGGGAGGGAAGCTTTCTTT. It specifies CASSIPPGREAFF.

V is TRBV6-5 and J is TRBJ2-1, with 9 bases identical to TRBD1. The CDR3 consists of 15 residues. Germline lookup yields CDR1 MNHEY and CDR2 SVGAGI. The trim removed 2 bases at V and 6 bases at J, leaving 5 bases unmatched. The DNA for the CDR3 is TGTGCCAGCAGTTACACAGGGGGCGCGGCCAATGAGCAGTTCTTC. Protein sequence: CASSYTGGAANEQFF.